The 16 T cell receptor beta chains below all came from one sample that was sequenced in a study of T cell responses to AZD1222 COVID-19 vaccine. TCRdb keeps only in-frame clones here, not all; method: immunoSEQ multiplex PCR. The sample lists about 120,000 clones, around nine tenths occurring once. The specimen was peripheral blood, collected on day 0 of AZD1222 vaccination. The receptors were sampled from an adult in good health.

The genes are TRBV9 and TRBJ2-7; D remains ambiguous. V lost 1 base and J 2 bases, leaving 7 bases between the germline ends. Germline CDR1 and CDR2: SGDLS and YYNGEE. The CDR3 sequence is 13 residues long. In DNA form, the CDR3 reads TGTGCCAGCAGCGTAACCGAAGCCTACGAGCAGTACTTC. Protein product: CASSVTEAYEQYF.

V usage is TRBV6-2 or TRBV6-3 and J usage is TRBJ1-1; D gene uncertain. V dropped 6 bases and J dropped 5 bases, with 13 bases sitting between them. Germline CDR1 is MNHEY and CDR2 is SVGEGT. This CDR3 region has 13 residues. In nucleotides, the CDR3 is TGTGCCAGCAGCTTCGAGGCGGCAACTGAAGCTTTCTTT. Amino acids: CASSFEAATEAFF.

The genes are TRBV5-1 and TRBJ1-2; D possibly corresponds to TRBD1 (5 bases). Trimming removed 0 bases from V and 1 base from J, with 10 bases in between. The CDR3 has 15 amino acids. Germline CDR1 and CDR2: SGHRS and YFSETQ. CDR3 DNA: TGCGCCAGCAGCTTGGCCGGGCAGGGTAACTATGGCTACACCTTC. Its translation: CASSLAGQGNYGYTF.

The chain combines TRBV6-2 or TRBV6-3 with TRBJ1-2; possibly TRBD1 for D (5 bases). This CDR3 is built from 14 residues. The germline V gene has CDR1 MNHEY and CDR2 SVGEGT. Trimming took 8 bases from V and 0 from J, leaving 13 bases between them. CDR3 residues: CASCPGLTNYGYTF. The DNA of the CDR3 is TGTGCCAGCTGCCCGGGACTTACTAACTATGGCTACACCTTC.

V and J are TRBV5-1 and TRBJ2-7; D might be TRBD1 or TRBD2, each matching 5 bases. CDR3 length: 14 residues. Germline CDR1 is SGHRS and CDR2 is YFSETQ. The V gene lost 1 base and the J gene lost 6 bases, with 14 bases spanning the gap. DNA of the CDR3: TGCGCCAGCAGCTTGAGAGGGGTCCCTTTCGAGCAGTACTTC. Translated, it gives CASSLRGVPFEQYF.

The genes are TRBV13 and TRBJ2-7, with TRBD2 as a possible D gene (6 bases). The CDR3 is 13 amino acids. Germline V lookup: CDR1 PRHDT, CDR2 FYEKMQ (reference sequence). V lost 4 bases, J lost 9 bases, and 16 bases lay in between. The CDR3 spells CASSSLGEVGQYF. The CDR3 coding sequence is TGTGCCAGCAGCTCTCTAGGGGAGGTAGGGCAGTACTTC.

CDR3 nucleotide sequence: TGTGCCAGCAGCACCCCTAGTTATGTCGGGGAGCTGTTTTTT. This sequence encodes CASSTPSYVGELFF. This chain joins TRBV5-4 and TRBJ2-2; D uncertain. This CDR3 has 14 amino acids. Trimming pared 4 bases from V and 7 bases from J, leaving 14 bases between. Germline-derived CDR1 and CDR2 are SGHNT and YYREEE (reference sequence). Full variable domain (rest looked up from reference TRBV5-4 and TRBJ2-2): ETGVTQSPTHLIKTRGQQVTLRCSSQSGHNTVSWYQQALGQGPQFIFQYYREEENGRGNFPPRFSGLQFPNYSSELNVNALELDDSALYLCASSTPSYVGELFFGEGSRLTVL.

This chain uses TRBV9 with TRBJ1-3; TRBD1 might be the D (6 bases). V lost 3 bases, J lost 2 bases, and 12 bases lay in between. The germline V gene encodes CDR1 SGDLS and CDR2 YYNGEE. The CDR3 contains 15 residues. The CDR3 reads CASSDPGAAGNTIYF. DNA of the CDR3: TGTGCCAGCAGCGATCCGGGGGCCGCTGGAAACACCATATATTTT. Full variable domain (missing parts from reference TRBV9 and TRBJ1-3): DSGVTQTPKHLITATGQRVTLRCSPRSGDLSVYWYQQSLDQGLQFLIQYYNGEERAKGNILERFSAQQFPDLHSELNLSSLELGDSALYFCASSDPGAAGNTIYFGEGSWLTVV.

This chain links TRBV29-1 with TRBJ2-5; D unclear. CDR3 length equals 10 residues. Trimming took off 4 bases at V and 5 bases at J, with 5 bases between the two ends. Germline loops: CDR1 SQVTM, CDR2 ANQGSEA. This CDR3 reads CSVASETQYF. The CDR3, as DNA: TGCAGCGTTGCCTCCGAGACCCAGTACTTC.

The chain recombines TRBV3-1 (or the pseudogene TRBV3-2) with TRBJ1-2; 8 bases map to TRBD1. Germline V gene lookup returns CDR1 LGHDT and CDR2 YNNKEL (reference sequence). The CDR3 is 14 residues long. After removal of 4 bases from V and 2 bases from J, the junction contained 3 bases not matched to a gene. CDR3 amino acids: CASSPGQGNYGYTF. The CDR3 DNA reads as TGTGCCAGCAGCCCAGGACAGGGAAACTATGGCTACACCTTC.

This sequence joins TRBV12-3 or TRBV12-4 and TRBJ1-2, with 8 bases identical to TRBD1. V shed 6 bases and J 8 bases; nucleotides not matched to a gene: 5. The CDR3 is made up of 12 amino acids. Here the CDR3 reads CASSRTGYGYTF. In DNA form, the CDR3 reads TGTGCCAGCAGCCGGACAGGGTACGGCTACACCTTC.

The chain combines TRBV11-2 with TRBJ1-1, with D hard to call. V lost 3 bases and J 11 bases, leaving 13 bases between the germline ends. Germline CDR1 is SGHAT and CDR2 is FQNNGV. The CDR3 spans 12 residues. The CDR3 bases are TGTGCCAGCAGCTTTATGGAGGGCTGGGCTTTCTTT. Residues: CASSFMEGWAFF.

This sequence joins TRBV11-1 and TRBJ2-7; D is unresolved. With 6 bases removed from V and 4 bases from J, the gap between germline ends came to 19 bases. The CDR3 runs 15 residues. Germline V gene sequence: CDR1 SGHAT, CDR2 FQDESV (reference sequence). For the CDR3, the DNA is TGTGCCAGCAGTACAGACGGGCAGGTGGTATACGAGCAGTACTTC. This gives the protein CASSTDGQVVYEQYF.

V usage is TRBV7-3 and J usage is TRBJ2-1; 8 bases match TRBD1. CDR1 is SGHTA, CDR2 FQGTGA, per germline. V was pared by 1 base and J by 7 bases, with 12 bases of the junction left unmatched. This CDR3 contains 17 residues. The CDR3 protein is CASSLIPLRDRGNEQFF. CDR3 DNA: TGTGCCAGCAGCTTAATCCCCCTCCGAGACAGGGGAAATGAGCAGTTCTTC.

This chain connects TRBV19 to TRBJ2-1, with 9 bases that match TRBD1. Germline CDR1 reads LNHDA; CDR2 reads SQIVND (reference sequence). The junction had 7 bases not matched to a gene; V was cut back by 6 bases and J by 4 bases. This CDR3 spans 15 amino acids. This CDR3 reads CASRTGTGTYNEQFF. Written as DNA, the CDR3 is TGTGCCAGTAGGACCGGGACAGGGACTTACAATGAGCAGTTCTTC.

The chain combines TRBV7-9 with TRBJ1-1; the D gene is possibly TRBD1 (6 bases). Looked up from germline, CDR1 is SEHNR and CDR2 is FQNEAQ (reference sequence). The CDR3 extends over 15 amino acids. The germline V and J ends were trimmed by 5 bases and 0 bases, with 13 bases remaining between them. CDR3 sequence reads: CASSITGMLNTEAFF. CDR3 DNA: TGTGCCAGCAGCATTACAGGGATGTTGAACACTGAAGCTTTCTTT.